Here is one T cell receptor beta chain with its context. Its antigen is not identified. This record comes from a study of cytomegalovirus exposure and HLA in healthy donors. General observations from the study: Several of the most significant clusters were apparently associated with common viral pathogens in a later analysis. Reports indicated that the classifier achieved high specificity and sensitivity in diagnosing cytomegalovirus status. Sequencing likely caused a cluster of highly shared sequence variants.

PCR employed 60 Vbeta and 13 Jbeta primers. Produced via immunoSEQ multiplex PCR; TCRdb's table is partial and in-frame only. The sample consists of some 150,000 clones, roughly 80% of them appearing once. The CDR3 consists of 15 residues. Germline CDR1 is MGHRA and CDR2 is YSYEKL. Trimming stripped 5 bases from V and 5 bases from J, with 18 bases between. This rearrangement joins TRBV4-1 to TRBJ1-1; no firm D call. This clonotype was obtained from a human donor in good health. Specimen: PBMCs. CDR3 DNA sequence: TGCGCCAGCAGCGCAGGAGGGCTCGCGGGGACTGAAGCTTTCTTT. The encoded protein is CASSAGGLAGTEAFF.